These 25 T cell receptor beta chains share one sample of origin, sequenced in a study of T-cell reconstitution after alpha-beta-depleted transplantation in children. For TCRbeta, the library was prepared with unique molecular identifiers. TCRdb re-analysed the PCR reads in MiXCR, keeping a single row per CDR3 protein. The table shows around 300,000 distinct CDR3 sequences, with around 25% occurring only once. The sample in question was PBMCs, mostly from graft donor cells, obtained 180 days after TCRalphabeta/CD19-depleted stem cell transplant. These receptor sequences come from a male patient between 5 and 17 years old who had a stem cell transplant for acute lymphoblastic leukemia, so the T cells may come from the graft donor.

The rearrangement joins TRBV7-9 to TRBJ2-1, with 8 bases fitting TRBD2. Germline V lookup: CDR1 SEHNR, CDR2 FQNEAQ (reference sequence). J lost 0 bases, V lost 3 bases, and 4 bases had no gene match. This CDR3 has 16 amino acids. The CDR3, as DNA: TGTGCCAGCAGCTTGACCGGGAGGGGCTCCTACAATGAGCAGTTCTTC. It yields the protein CASSLTGRGSYNEQFF.

This clonotype was observed a handful of times. This chain connects TRBV5-6 to TRBJ2-2; D may be TRBD2 (6 bases). Germline V gives CDR1 SGHDT, CDR2 YYEEEE. The CDR3 has 16 residues. Deletions cut 3 bases from V and 2 bases from J, with 14 bases between. The CDR3 DNA is TGTGCCAGCAGCTACACCCAGGGAGGCAACACCGGGGAGCTGTTTTTT. Translation: CASSYTQGGNTGELFF.

In its sample, this clonotype was seen a few times. V gene TRBV2 combines with J gene TRBJ2-4; TRBD1 matches at 7 bases. V shed 10 bases and J 2 bases; nucleotides not matched to a gene: 8. This CDR3 has 14 residues. Germline assignment: CDR1 SNHLY and CDR2 FYNNEI. The CDR3 protein is CATERTGPKNIQYF. The CDR3 coding sequence is TGTGCCACCGAGAGGACAGGCCCCAAAAACATTCAGTACTTC.

This rearrangement joins TRBV7-9 to TRBJ2-5; either TRBD1 or TRBD2 may fit D (5 bases each). Between the trimmed V and J ends, which lost 4 bases and 4 bases, there was a span of 16 bases. This CDR3 spans 15 amino acids. Germline V gives CDR1 SEHNR, CDR2 FQNEAQ (reference sequence). The DNA of the CDR3 is TGTGCCAGCAGCTCTGGGGGAGCTGCCAGAGAGACCCAGTACTTC. Amino acid sequence: CASSSGGAARETQYF.

The rearrangement uses TRBV5-1 and TRBJ1-1; D is uncertain. CDR1 SGHRS and CDR2 YFSETQ come from the germline V gene. This CDR3 region has 15 residues. Trimming left V 0 bases short and J 6 bases short, with 15 bases between. The DNA for the CDR3 is TGCGCCAGCAGCTTGGACCCAGGATGGGAGGCTGAAGCTTTCTTT. Amino acid sequence: CASSLDPGWEAEAFF.

This clonotype was observed many times. The germline gene is not matched at one end of the junction; a read error may be the cause. The rearrangement uses TRBV5-1 and TRBJ2-7; D may be TRBD1 (5 bases). The CDR3 sequence is 14 residues long. Germline CDR1 SGHRS, CDR2 YFSETQ. This chain's CDR3 is CASSLGQGTNEQYF. DNA for the CDR3: TGTGCCAGCAGCTTAGGGCAGGGCACGAACGAGCAGTACTTC.

This rearrangement joins TRBV6-1 to TRBJ1-2, with D possibly TRBD1 on 6 matching bases. V gave up 6 bases and J gave up 7 bases, with 15 bases separating them. This CDR3 has 13 amino acids. Looked up from germline, CDR1 is MNHNS and CDR2 is SASEGT. The CDR3 loop reads CASRPQGSGGYTF. CDR3 nucleotides: TGTGCCAGCAGACCACAGGGCTCGGGTGGCTACACCTTC.

This clonotype appeared a few times. V and J are TRBV29-1 and TRBJ2-7; D uncertain. Trimming took 0 bases from V and 6 from J, leaving 12 bases between them. This CDR3 comprises 13 residues. Germline loops: CDR1 SQVTM, CDR2 ANQGSEA. The CDR3 DNA reads as TGCAGCGTTGAAGAATTAGGACCGGGCGAGCAGTACTTC. Translating it yields CSVEELGPGEQYF.

V usage is TRBV11-2 and J usage is TRBJ1-3, with D perhaps matching TRBD1 (5 bases). V lost 5 bases to trimming and J lost 0 bases, with 11 bases between them. The CDR3 is 15 residues long. Germline V gene sequence: CDR1 SGHAT, CDR2 FQNNGV. In DNA, the CDR3 is TGTGCCAGCAGCACCAGAAGGGGCTCTGGAAACACCATATATTTT. Translating it yields CASSTRRGSGNTIYF.

The genes are TRBV27 and TRBJ2-1, with TRBD2 as a possible D gene (5 bases). The CDR3 is 15 amino acids. Germline CDR1 reads MNHEY; CDR2 reads SMNVEV (reference sequence). V was shortened by 6 bases and J by 2 bases, with 14 bases between the two germline ends. CDR3 nucleotide sequence: TGTGCCAGCAGCGGGGTGTGGCGAACCTACAATGAGCAGTTCTTC. Translating it yields CASSGVWRTYNEQFF.

The gene calls are TRBV7-2 and TRBJ2-3; 10 positions agree with TRBD2. Germline CDR1 is SGHTA and CDR2 is FQGNSA. CDR3 length equals 17 residues. V dropped 5 bases and J dropped 6; count of bases not matched to a gene: 14. The CDR3 DNA is TGTGCCAGCAGCCACCGGGTTGTGTTTAGCGGGAGGGATACGCAGTATTTT. This codes for CASSHRVVFSGRDTQYF.

Only a few counts were recorded for this clonotype. This chain uses TRBV7-2 with TRBJ2-2, with TRBD1 identical over 8 bases. The length of the CDR3 is 16 residues. J was trimmed by 3 bases and V by 0 bases; bases with no gene match: 3. In germline, CDR1 is SGHTA, CDR2 FQGNSA. The CDR3 DNA reads as TGTGCCAGCAGCTTAGCCGGGACAGGTTACACCGGGGAGCTGTTTTTT. Translating gives CASSLAGTGYTGELFF.

The rearrangement links TRBV27 to TRBJ1-5, with TRBD1 as a possible D gene (5 bases). There are 14 residues in the CDR3. The germline V gene has CDR1 MNHEY and CDR2 SMNVEV (reference sequence). Trimming pared 4 bases from V and 1 base from J, leaving 8 bases between. CDR3 sequence reads: CASSWQGSNQPQHF. The CDR3 nucleotides are TGTGCCAGCAGTTGGCAGGGAAGCAATCAGCCCCAGCATTTT.

V and J are TRBV2 and TRBJ2-7, with a weak D call TRBD2 (6 bases). Germline CDR1 SNHLY, CDR2 FYNNEI. The CDR3 runs 13 residues. V shed 10 bases and J shed 2 bases, with 15 bases lying between them. For the CDR3, the DNA is TGTGCCACCCAAGGACTATCCGCCTACGAGCAGTACTTC. Amino acid sequence: CATQGLSAYEQYF.

There are many counts of this clonotype. The chain recombines TRBV5-5 with TRBJ2-7; 7 positions agree with TRBD1. CDR3 length equals 13 residues. Trimming removed 5 bases from V and 7 bases from J; junction bases left unmatched: 9. Germline CDR1 SGHKS, CDR2 YYEKEE (reference sequence). The CDR3 nucleotides are TGTGCCAGCAGTCGACAGGGAGTGCGGGAGCAGTACTTC. This sequence encodes CASSRQGVREQYF.

The chain uses TRBV6-1 and TRBJ2-5; the match to TRBD1 covers 7 bases. Losses at the gene ends were 5 bases for V and 3 bases for J; bases not matched to a gene: 9. The CDR3 totals 15 residues. CDR1 is MNHNS, CDR2 SASEGT, per germline. CDR3 bases: TGTGCCAGCAGTCTCGCTTGGGACAGAAAAGAGACCCAGTACTTC. This gives the protein CASSLAWDRKETQYF.

The genes are TRBV6-2 or TRBV6-3 and TRBJ2-2, with D possibly matching TRBD2 (6 bases). Germline-derived CDR1 and CDR2 are MNHEY and SVGEGT. With 2 bases removed from V and 3 bases from J, the gap between germline ends came to 19 bases. The CDR3 extends over 18 amino acids. The CDR3, as DNA: TGTGCCAGCAGTTACCCCGGATACCGGGAGTACGACACCGGGGAGCTGTTTTTT. This gives the protein CASSYPGYREYDTGELFF.

This clonotype was counted between two and nine times. This rearrangement joins TRBV6-5 to TRBJ1-1; D might be TRBD1 (5 bases). The CDR3 is 14 residues long. CDR1 and CDR2 from the germline V gene are MNHEY and SVGAGI. Between the trimmed V and J ends, which lost 7 bases and 1 base, there was a span of 13 bases. CDR3 nucleotides: TGTGCCAGCACCATGGAGGGGCCGAACACTGAAGCTTTCTTT. As protein: CASTMEGPNTEAFF.

This clonotype was counted between two and nine times. V usage is TRBV20-1 and J usage is TRBJ1-2; possible D gene TRBD1, 5 bases. CDR3 length: 12 amino acids. CDR1 is DFQATT, CDR2 SNEGSKA, per germline (reference sequence). V shed 0 bases and J shed 7 bases, with 9 bases lying between them. CDR3 region: CSAREGRGGYTF. The CDR3 DNA sequence: TGCAGTGCTAGAGAGGGACGAGGTGGCTACACCTTC.

This clonotype was counted a few times. V is TRBV20-1 and J is TRBJ2-3, with TRBD1 as a possible D gene (6 bases). V lost 3 bases and J lost 2, with 9 bases in between. Germline V gene lookup returns CDR1 DFQATT and CDR2 SNEGSKA (reference sequence). The CDR3 has 13 residues. The CDR3 DNA follows: TGCAGTGCTAGCTACAGGGTCACAGATACGCAGTATTTT. Protein: CSASYRVTDTQYF.

This clonotype was observed a few times. CDR3 DNA: TGTGCCAGCAGTCGGCGAGGGAGCGGAACCACAGATACGCAGTATTTT. This codes for CASSRRGSGTTDTQYF. The chain combines TRBV27 with TRBJ2-3, with TRBD2 as a possible D gene (5 bases). Trimming took off 5 bases at V and 2 bases at J, with 17 bases between the two ends. The germline V gene encodes CDR1 MNHEY and CDR2 SMNVEV (reference sequence). The CDR3 is made up of 16 amino acids.

The chain carries TRBV6-1 and TRBJ2-2; D not certain. The germline V and J ends were trimmed by 9 bases and 4 bases, with 15 bases remaining between them. Germline CDR1 is MNHNS and CDR2 is SASEGT. The CDR3 sequence is 14 residues long. Here the CDR3 reads CASRILGSTGELFF. CDR3 DNA sequence: TGTGCCAGTAGGATATTAGGTAGCACCGGGGAGCTGTTTTTT.

This clonotype was observed a handful of times. This chain links TRBV5-1 with TRBJ1-1; D may be TRBD1 (5 bases). The V end lost 5 bases, the J end lost 6 bases, and 17 bases lay between the germline ends. CDR3 length: 14 residues. Per the germline V gene, CDR1 is SGHRS and CDR2 is YFSETQ. In nucleotides, the CDR3 is TGCGCCAGCAGGTCTGGGGCCCTCCGGGCTGAAGCTTTCTTT. Protein sequence: CASRSGALRAEAFF.

This clonotype was counted a few times. V is TRBV20-1 and J is TRBJ2-7, with TRBD2 identical over 10 bases. The CDR3 covers 13 residues. The germline CDR1 and CDR2 sequences are DFQATT and SNEGSKA (reference sequence). V trimming: 6 bases; J trimming: 4 bases; junction bases outside the gene matches: 6. CDR3 sequence: CSASGRAGYEQYF. CDR3 in DNA: TGCAGTGCAAGCGGGAGGGCCGGGTACGAGCAGTACTTC.

The chain couples TRBV7-9 to TRBJ2-3; no clear D. V was cut by 3 bases and J by 3 bases, with 7 bases left in between. CDR1 and CDR2 from the germline V gene are SEHNR and FQNEAQ (reference sequence). The CDR3 sequence is 13 residues long. The CDR3 DNA follows: TGTGCCAGCAGCTTGGGCCAAACAGATACGCAGTATTTT. This encodes CASSLGQTDTQYF.